This TCR beta chain appears in the sequencing data of a study of vaccination and CD4 T cells after COVID-19 (dated by TCRdb to between 2022 and 2023). With regard to the full study: SARS-CoV-2 positivity had been established in the convalescent patients by nasal swab PCR, and mild disease was recorded in several of these patients and severe disease in one. In the convalescent cohort there were six males and four females, among whom were two Hispanic individuals, seven Caucasians, two Asians and one multiracial person. Participants got two doses of the Pfizer-BioNTech BNT162b2 vaccine (n=8) or two doses of the Moderna mRNA-1273 vaccine (n=2). Post-COVID blood samples were collected from convalescent patients a median of around 100 days after diagnosis, with a range of roughly 35 to 161 days. Post-vaccine blood samples were taken a median of about 77 days after the second vaccine dose, with a range of roughly 14 to 250 days. The cultures were stimulated with overlapping spike peptide pools from SARS-CoV-2 and from the common cold coronaviruses HCoV-NL63, HCoV-OC43 and HCoV-229E. Control cultures received a CEFX viral epitope pool as the positive control, an HIV-1 Nef peptide pool as the negative control, or no peptide. The spike-specific CD4+ TCR repertoire was compared before and after mRNA vaccination in approximately ten COVID-19 convalescent patients and a handful of infection-naive healthy vaccine recipients. Beyond this particular receptor, the publication reports: Of the vaccine-specific clones found in convalescent patients, nearly all (304 of 307) were mono-reactive for SARS-CoV-2 spike instead of being cross-reactive with common cold coronaviruses. The median count of SARS-CoV-2-reactive clonotypes went up from 21 after infection to more than 30 after vaccination, although the change was not significant. Relatively few convalescent patients were included in the study, and early timepoints after natural infection were not analyzed. In convalescent patients, a median roughly 87% of post-vaccine SARS-CoV-2-reactive clones were detected only after vaccination, and vaccine-specific priming was suggested by this finding.

CDR1 is given as WSHSY and CDR2 as SAAADI, both from the germline V gene. The CDR3 runs 12 amino acids, cysteine and phenylalanine included. Just CDR3 DNA is preserved here, 36 bases in frame from base 1. V is cut by 3 bases and J by 9 bases, and the space between the germline ends is 9 bases. This clonotype was found once. This clone's antigen is unknown. No quality values exist for individual bases; no much larger clone is one base distant. A single read offers scant evidence. Read against the paper, the sample's treatment or condition label means: roughly ten-day PBMC culture with coronavirus spike peptide pools or control peptides (ViraFEST assay). To expand antigen-specific T cells with peptide pools and then pick out the expanded clonotypes through TCR sequencing, the study relied on the ViraFEST assay. The convalescent patients' positive SARS-CoV-2 PCR tests fell between March and December 2020, which was before the Alpha, Beta and Delta variants emerged in the United States. Each well held about 2.2 million PBMCs cultured in IMDM containing roughly 5.5% human AB serum and 9 to 10 IU/ml IL-2, with about 10 ug/ml peptide pools added. On days 3 and 7, half of the culture medium was replaced with fresh IL-2-containing medium. After ten to eleven days of culture, CD4+ T cells were isolated by negative selection using the EasySep CD4+ T cell isolation kit. PBMCs were separated from whole blood using Ficoll-Paque Plus gradient centrifugation and then either used fresh or cryopreserved at -140C. Culture conditions were generally each tested in triplicate wells.

Library creation used PCR. DNA from cultured CD4+ T cells was subjected to TCR sequencing with the Oncomine TCR Beta short-read assay at the Johns Hopkins FTIC core. The QIAamp micro DNA kit was used to extract genomic DNA from the cultured CD4+ T cells. Oncomine TCR Beta libraries from cultured CD4+ T cells were pooled with unique dual indexes and sequenced on an Illumina iSeq 100. As for the original processing: Non-productive sequences were removed, and CDR3s not starting with C, not ending with F or W, or shorter than 7 amino acids were discarded. Antigen-specific clonotypes were identified with the MANAFEST web application by comparing peptide-stimulated wells with reference and other culture wells. An FDR below 0.05, an odds ratio above 5, and a productive frequency above 0.1% in at least two of three replicate wells were required for clones to be considered positive. Clonotypes that were significantly expanded in both SARS-CoV-2 spike wells and at least one common cold coronavirus spike condition were defined as cross-reactive. Using R version 3.6.1, CDR3 homology was evaluated through Levenshtein distances (stringdist) along with unrooted phylogenetic trees (ape). TCRdb reprocessing: public reads trimmed at Q25 with fastp, clones called with MiXCR, in-frame beta chains kept. Each entry is one CDR3 protein sequence, shown with its most common DNA and genes. The V and J calls were not made by the authors but by TCRdb's processing. This sample comprises around 8,100 distinct CDR3 sequences, about 70% of them detected only once. 20% of the sample comes from the top ten.

The chain is made from TRBV10-2 and TRBJ1-5; the D segment cannot be called with confidence. This TCR derives from a human donor with COVID-19. The sample consisted of cultured CD4+ T cells from blood, taken after SARS-CoV-2 vaccination. The bases are TGCGCCAGCAGTGAAACAGCAGGGCCCCAGCATTTT. Its protein reads: CASSETAGPQHF.